The 18 T cell receptor beta chains below come from one sample, sequenced in a study of shared clonotypes between healthy human individuals. Using immunoSEQ multiplex PCR, the repertoire was profiled, and TCRdb retains in-frame clones only, with some absent. The sample contains over 2 million clones, 85% to 95% of which appear only once. The material sequenced was naive CD4+ T cells sorted from blood. Sample subset: CD45RA+ positively selected. The receptors were sampled from a man aged 18 to 29 in good health.

The V call is TRBV6-5, the J call TRBJ1-2, with 9 bases fitting TRBD1. CDR3 length: 13 residues. Germline V CDR1 and CDR2: MNHEY, SVGAGI. The ends lost 6 bases at V and 6 bases at J; junction bases unmatched: 5. CDR3 DNA sequence: TGTGCCAGCAGACAGGGGGCTCCTCATGGCTACACCTTC. Protein sequence: CASRQGAPHGYTF.

The chain joins TRBV7-2 to TRBJ2-7, with a weak D call TRBD1 (6 bases). The CDR3 runs 14 residues. V lost 1 base, J lost 6 bases, and 13 bases lay in between. Germline CDR1 reads SGHTA; CDR2 reads FQGNSA. CDR3 DNA: TGTGCCAGCAGCTTAGGGCCTCAGGGGCTCGAGCAGTACTTC. Translation: CASSLGPQGLEQYF.

The chain employs TRBV6-9 and TRBJ2-7, with 9 bases fitting TRBD1. The CDR3 length is 22 residues. Germline CDR1 and CDR2: MNHGY and SVAAGI. The trim removed 5 bases at V and 0 bases at J, leaving 26 bases unmatched. The CDR3 DNA reads TGTGCCAGCAGTCTCTCGGGACAGGGACGGGGGAATCCAGCGGTTAGCTCCTACGAGCAGTACTTC. Its translation: CASSLSGQGRGNPAVSSYEQYF.

V gene TRBV28 combines with J gene TRBJ1-4; TRBD1 aligns across 8 bases. V lost 5 bases to trimming and J lost 0 bases; unmatched junction nucleotides: 14. CDR1 MDHEN and CDR2 SYDVKM come from the germline V gene. The CDR3 loop spans 19 amino acids. For the CDR3, the DNA is TGTGCCAGCAGTAAACCCGGGACAGGCGTAATTGCAACTAATGAAAAACTGTTTTTT. Translation: CASSKPGTGVIATNEKLFF.

Of note for this clone: Within the sample, other DNA sequences also encode this same CDR3. The V gene is TRBV18, the J gene TRBJ1-2; D remains ambiguous. This CDR3 spans 12 amino acids. CDR1 is KGHSH and CDR2 is LQKENI in the germline V gene. The germline V and J ends were trimmed by 3 bases and 1 base, with 3 bases remaining between them. The CDR3 DNA reads TGTGCCAGCTCACCTAATAACTATGGCTACACCTTC. Protein product: CASSPNNYGYTF.

This clone was picked up one time. This rearrangement joins TRBV9 to TRBJ1-5; TRBD1 matches 8 bases. V gave up 4 bases and J gave up 2 bases; unmatched junction bases: 2. The length of the CDR3 is 14 residues. The germline gives CDR1 SGDLS, CDR2 YYNGEE. The DNA for the CDR3 is TGTGCCAGCAGCCCGGGACAGGGCAATCAGCCCCAGCATTTT. This codes for CASSPGQGNQPQHF.

The gene calls are TRBV6-1 and TRBJ2-1; D unresolved. Germline V gives CDR1 MNHNS, CDR2 SASEGT. This CDR3 spans 12 amino acids. V lost 4 bases to trimming and J lost 0 bases, with 1 base between them. Here the CDR3 reads CASSASYNEQFF. CDR3 DNA: TGTGCCAGCAGTGCCTCCTACAATGAGCAGTTCTTC.

This rearrangement joins TRBV18 to TRBJ1-3; the match to TRBD1 covers 10 bases. The CDR3 extends over 16 amino acids. V was clipped by 4 bases and J by 3 bases; unmatched bases: 6. Germline lookup yields CDR1 KGHSH and CDR2 LQKENI. CDR3 nucleotide sequence: TGTGCCAGCTCACTTTCCGGGACAGGGGATGGAAACACCATATATTTT. This sequence encodes CASSLSGTGDGNTIYF.

The chain couples TRBV11-2 to TRBJ2-4; TRBD2 agrees at 10 bases. The germline CDR1 and CDR2 sequences are SGHAT and FQNNGV. This CDR3 comprises 15 residues. V lost 5 bases and J lost 7; bases outside the gene matches: 8. As DNA, the CDR3 is TGTGCCAGCAGCCCCAGGGGGACTAGCGATAACATTCAGTACTTC. It is translated as CASSPRGTSDNIQYF.

This clone has just one count. The chain joins TRBV6-1 to TRBJ2-3, with 10 bases aligning to TRBD1. With 8 bases clipped from V and 6 bases from J, the junction kept 8 bases outside the gene matches. The CDR3 spans 14 residues. Germline V gene sequence: CDR1 MNHNS, CDR2 SASEGT. The chain's CDR3 is CASWGQGWWDTQYF. The CDR3 region has the DNA TGTGCCAGCTGGGGACAGGGGTGGTGGGATACGCAGTATTTT.

This clone was recorded once. Just one base apart from a much larger clone, this may be a read error. This sample also contains other DNA sequences that code for the same CDR3. The chain couples TRBV7-9 to TRBJ1-5; D possibly corresponds to TRBD1 (5 bases). The CDR3 length is 13 residues. CDR1 is SEHNR and CDR2 is FQNEAQ in the germline V gene (reference sequence). V shed 6 bases and J shed 1 base, with 7 bases lying between them. This CDR3 reads CASSWDSNQPQHF. The CDR3 DNA reads as TGTGCCAGCAGTTGGGACAGCAATCAGCCCCAGCATTTT.

This chain links TRBV9 with TRBJ2-2, with 8 bases identical to TRBD2. The CDR3 covers 17 residues. J was trimmed by 3 bases and V by 0 bases; bases with no gene match: 7. Germline lookup yields CDR1 SGDLS and CDR2 YYNGEE. The CDR3 reads CASSVVSGRTDTGELFF. CDR3 sequence (DNA): TGTGCCAGCAGCGTAGTCAGCGGGAGAACGGACACCGGGGAGCTGTTTTTT.

The chain has TRBV19 and TRBJ1-2; D remains unclear. CDR1 and CDR2 (germline): LNHDA, SQIVND (reference sequence). The CDR3 spans 15 residues. Trimming stripped 3 bases from V and 5 bases from J, with 16 bases between. DNA of the CDR3: TGTGCCAGTAGTATCTCCCCGGGCCCGGGGTATGGCTACACCTTC. Its translation is CASSISPGPGYGYTF. Full variable domain (outside the CDR3, taken from reference TRBV19 and TRBJ1-2): DGGITQSPKYLFRKEGQNVTLSCEQNLNHDAMYWYRQDPGQGLRLIYYSQIVNDFQKGDIAEGYSVSREKKESFPLTVTSAQKNPTAFYLCASSISPGPGYGYTFGSGTRLTVV.

This clone appeared once. The V and J genes are TRBV5-6 and TRBJ1-1; TRBD1 matches 7 bases. V lost 4 bases and J lost 6; bases outside the gene matches: 3. The CDR3 length is 12 residues. Germline values: CDR1 SGHDT, CDR2 YYEEEE. The CDR3 DNA is TGTGCCAGCAGCCAGGGGGGAGCTGAAGCTTTCTTT. The encoded protein is CASSQGGAEAFF.

This clone was recorded only once. This CDR3 is also generated by other DNA sequences in the sample. V usage is TRBV19 and J usage is TRBJ1-2, with D hard to call. Between the trimmed V and J ends, which lost 3 bases and 8 bases, there was a span of 7 bases. Germline lookup yields CDR1 LNHDA and CDR2 SQIVND (reference sequence). This CDR3 spans 11 amino acids. The CDR3 DNA is TGTGCCAGTAGTATTGACCTGGGCTACACCTTC. Translated: CASSIDLGYTF.

The chain couples TRBV2 to TRBJ2-5; 9 bases match TRBD2. Germline values: CDR1 SNHLY, CDR2 FYNNEI. The ends lost 8 bases at V and 1 base at J; junction bases unmatched: 8. The length of the CDR3 is 15 residues. CDR3: CASRPLAGSQETQYF. CDR3 coding DNA: TGTGCCAGCCGGCCCCTAGCGGGGTCCCAAGAGACCCAGTACTTC.

The count of this clone is one. Different DNA sequences within this sample yield the same CDR3. This rearrangement joins TRBV7-9 to TRBJ1-1, with 8 bases lining up with TRBD1. From germline, CDR1 is SEHNR and CDR2 FQNEAQ (reference sequence). The V segment lost 1 base and the J segment 1 base; nucleotides outside the gene matches: 2. The length of the CDR3 is 15 residues. CDR3 DNA: TGTGCCAGCAGCTTAGGGGGGACAGGGAACACTGAAGCTTTCTTT. It translates to CASSLGGTGNTEAFF.

The chain has TRBV29-1 and TRBJ2-1; TRBD2 matches 7 bases. The CDR3 consists of 16 residues. CDR1 is SQVTM, CDR2 ANQGSEA, per germline. The V segment lost 4 bases and the J segment 7 bases; nucleotides outside the gene matches: 16. CDR3 in DNA: TGCAGCGTTGTGGGGAGGGTGTTGCGGGAGATAAATGAGCAGTTCTTC. This codes for CSVVGRVLREINEQFF.